Below, 10 T cell receptor beta chains from the same sample are listed, as sequenced in a study of blood T cell repertoires in COVID-19. Here immunoSEQ multiplex PCR was the method, and the copy in TCRdb shows in-frame clones only, minus some. Among 40,000 or so clones listed, approximately 91% were seen once. Sequenced input: peripheral blood. These receptors all come from a man over 45 with active COVID-19.

The V and J genes are TRBV6-5 and TRBJ2-3, with TRBD2 matching 7 bases. The germline V gene has CDR1 MNHEY and CDR2 SVGAGI. The CDR3 has 15 amino acids. Trimming at V came to 7 bases and at J to 0 bases, leaving 7 bases not matched to a gene. The CDR3 region is CASTAAGRSTDTQYF. CDR3 nucleotide sequence: TGTGCCAGCACCGCTGCCGGGAGGAGCACAGATACGCAGTATTTT.

The chain uses TRBV10-3 and TRBJ2-6, with TRBD1 as a possible D gene (5 bases). CDR3 size: 16 residues. Trimming took off 2 bases at V and 2 bases at J, with 10 bases between the two ends. CDR1 and CDR2 (germline): ENHRY, SYGVKD. The CDR3 DNA follows: TGTGCCATCAGTGAGGCGGCAGGGACTGGGGCCAACGTCCTGACTTTC. It is translated as CAISEAAGTGANVLTF.

The chain recombines TRBV9 with TRBJ1-2; TRBD1 matches at 10 bases. Germline V lookup: CDR1 SGDLS, CDR2 YYNGEE. The CDR3 length is 15 residues. Trimming at V came to 6 bases and at J to 8 bases, leaving 13 bases not matched to a gene. The CDR3 nucleotides are TGTGCCAGCACCGAGGCCCCCGGGACAGGGGTAGGCTACACCTTC. Protein sequence: CASTEAPGTGVGYTF. The full variable domain, rest sourced from reference TRBV9 and TRBJ1-2, is DSGVTQTPKHLITATGQRVTLRCSPRSGDLSVYWYQQSLDQGLQFLIQYYNGEERAKGNILERFSAQQFPDLHSELNLSSLELGDSALYFCASTEAPGTGVGYTFGSGTRLTVV.

V gene TRBV15 combines with J gene TRBJ1-4; 7 nucleotides line up with TRBD1. CDR3 length: 14 amino acids. The V gene end was trimmed by 4 bases and the J gene end by 8 bases; junction bases not matched to a gene: 7. CDR1 and CDR2 (germline): LNHNV, YYDKDF (reference sequence). This CDR3 is CATSNGDSGEKLFF. Here the CDR3 DNA reads TGTGCCACCAGCAATGGGGACAGCGGCGAAAAACTGTTTTTT. Full variable domain (outside the CDR3, taken from reference TRBV15 and TRBJ1-4): DAMVIQNPRYQVTQFGKPVTLSCSQTLNHNVMYWYQQKSSQAPKLLFHYYDKDFNNEADTPDNFQSRRPNTSFCFLDIRSPGLGDTAMYLCATSNGDSGEKLFFGSGTQLSVL.

The chain has TRBV5-6 and TRBJ2-1; TRBD1 agrees at 8 bases. The ends lost 4 bases at V and 8 bases at J; junction bases unmatched: 8. The CDR3 totals 14 residues. From germline, CDR1 is SGHDT and CDR2 YYEEEE. The CDR3, as DNA: TGTGCCAGCAGCCTCGGGACAGGTTGGGATGAGCAGTTCTTC. It specifies CASSLGTGWDEQFF.

The V and J genes are TRBV10-3 and TRBJ1-1; 7 bases align to TRBD1. V gave up 2 bases and J gave up 11 bases; unmatched junction bases: 8. This CDR3 is 13 amino acids long. The V gene's germline CDR1 is ENHRY and CDR2 SYGVKD. CDR3 in DNA: TGTGCCATCAGTGAGCCTAATGACAGGGAGGCTTTCTTT. It encodes CAISEPNDREAFF.

V gene TRBV7-3 combines with J gene TRBJ2-1, with D possibly TRBD2 on 5 matching bases. The CDR3 totals 13 residues. V was shortened by 3 bases and J by 9 bases, with 12 bases between the two germline ends. The germline CDR1 and CDR2 sequences are SGHTA and FQGTGA. The CDR3 spells CASSFRGEGEQFF. DNA for the CDR3: TGTGCCAGCAGCTTCCGGGGAGAGGGTGAGCAGTTCTTC.

This chain connects TRBV6-5 to TRBJ1-2; D is possibly TRBD1 (6 bases). Trimming left V 0 bases short and J 4 bases short, with 15 bases between. This CDR3 region has 16 residues. Germline V gives CDR1 MNHEY, CDR2 SVGAGI. CDR3 DNA: TGTGCCAGCAGTTACTCGGGACGTGGGGGCGGCTATGGCTACACCTTC. Translating it yields CASSYSGRGGGYGYTF.

The chain employs TRBV5-1 and TRBJ2-1; 12 nucleotides line up with TRBD2. With V trimmed by 0 bases and J by 8 bases, 3 bases remained unmatched. The CDR3 length is 15 residues. Germline CDR1 and CDR2: SGHRS and YFSETQ. The CDR3 DNA follows: TGCGCCAGCAGCTTGGGACTAGCGGGGGTGGATGAGCAGTTCTTC. Its protein is CASSLGLAGVDEQFF.

The chain is built from TRBV7-3 and TRBJ2-6, with D uncertain. Trimming removed 5 bases at V and 0 bases at J, with 8 bases between. Germline-derived CDR1 and CDR2 are SGHTA and FQGTGA. This CDR3 has 15 amino acids. The DNA of the CDR3 is TGTGCCAGCAGCCCTCAGATCTCTGGGGCCAACGTCCTGACTTTC. Translating it yields CASSPQISGANVLTF.